This TCR beta chain was recovered during a study of vaccination effects on CD4 cells after COVID-19. The table came from immunoSEQ multiplex PCR; TCRdb's copy has only in-frame clones and leaves some out. The repertoire holds 40,000 to 45,000 clones, with under 70% as singletons. Once cultured for more than nine days, the cells underwent separation to obtain CD4+ T cells. Either the BNT162b2 or mRNA-1273 vaccine was given to participants in two doses. Comment on this clone: The antigen is not known.

The TCR sequence derives from a human donor who received a COVID-19 vaccine. Material: CD4+ T cells from PBMCs cultured without peptide, obtained after COVID-19 vaccination.

The CDR3 loop is CASSFLGAGELDYGYTF. As DNA, the CDR3 is TGTGCCAGCAGTTTCTTGGGGGCAGGGGAATTGGACTATGGCTACACCTTC. V usage is TRBV27 and J usage is TRBJ1-2; perhaps TRBD1 as D (6 bases). Germline V lookup: CDR1 MNHEY, CDR2 SMNVEV (reference sequence). Trimming stripped 3 bases from V and 3 bases from J, with 20 bases between. The CDR3 spans 17 residues.